The 20 T cell receptor beta chains listed next were all sequenced from one sample in a study of blood T cell repertoires in COVID-19. This table comes from immunoSEQ multiplex PCR, and its TCRdb copy is limited to in-frame clones, with some not included. The sample records under 200,000 clones, approximately 86% being singletons. The sequenced sample consisted of peripheral blood. The receptors come from a man aged 65-85 years with acute or convalescent COVID-19.

The chain joins TRBV7-3 to TRBJ2-3; TRBD2 agrees at 9 bases. Germline CDR1 SGHTA, CDR2 FQGTGA. Germline trimming cut 5 bases from V and 0 bases from J; bases unmatched to any gene: 6. This CDR3 contains 16 residues. The DNA of the CDR3 is TGTGCCAGCAGCCCCGGGACTAGCAGAAGCACAGATACGCAGTATTTT. It translates to CASSPGTSRSTDTQYF.

This clone was recorded a few times. The V gene is TRBV28, the J gene TRBJ2-7, with TRBD2 matching 9 bases. Germline CDR1 MDHEN, CDR2 SYDVKM. V trimming: 2 bases; J trimming: 10 bases; junction bases outside the gene matches: 12. This CDR3 region has 15 residues. The CDR3 protein is CASSLGREGRRDQYF. For the CDR3, the DNA is TGTGCCAGCAGTTTAGGGCGGGAGGGCCGACGTGATCAGTACTTC. Full variable domain (outside the CDR3, taken from reference TRBV28 and TRBJ2-7): DVKVTQSSRYLVKRTGEKVFLECVQDMDHENMFWYRQDPGLGLRLIYFSYDVKMKEKGDIPEGYSVSREKKERFSLILESASTNQTSMYLCASSLGREGRRDQYFGPGTRLTVT.

The rearrangement joins TRBV5-8 to TRBJ2-3; D might be TRBD1 (6 bases). V lost 4 bases and J lost 6, with 15 bases in between. The germline gives CDR1 SGHTS, CDR2 YDEGEE. This CDR3 has 14 residues. The CDR3 is CASSRDTLRDTQYF. The CDR3 coding sequence is TGTGCCAGCAGCCGGGACACCTTGAGGGATACGCAGTATTTT.

The chain is built from TRBV9 and TRBJ1-1; 7 positions match TRBD1. The germline V gene has CDR1 SGDLS and CDR2 YYNGEE. V was pared by 2 bases and J by 0 bases, with 4 bases of the junction left unmatched. The CDR3 is 15 amino acids. The CDR3 sequence: CASSVSGGLNTEAFF. DNA for the CDR3: TGTGCCAGCAGCGTCTCAGGGGGTTTGAACACTGAAGCTTTCTTT.

This chain links TRBV3-1 (or the pseudogene TRBV3-2) with TRBJ1-2; D gene ambiguous. The CDR3 sequence is 16 residues long. V lost 4 bases and J 4 bases, leaving 19 bases between the germline ends. Per the germline V gene, CDR1 is LGHDT and CDR2 is YNNKEL (reference sequence). CDR3 DNA: TGTGCCAGCAGCCCTTGGTCGGCACGGGAATTCTATGGCTACACCTTC. This translates into CASSPWSAREFYGYTF.

The chain uses TRBV9 and TRBJ2-7; 7 bases agree with TRBD1. V lost 3 bases to trimming and J lost 2 bases; unmatched junction nucleotides: 2. CDR1 and CDR2 from the germline V gene are SGDLS and YYNGEE. This CDR3 has 13 amino acids. CDR3 coding DNA: TGTGCCAGCAGCGCGGGACAGCCCTACGAGCAGTACTTC. It is translated as CASSAGQPYEQYF.

This clone occurred a few times. The chain employs TRBV7-8 and TRBJ1-4; 7 nucleotides align to TRBD1. J gave up 15 bases and V 5 bases, and 12 bases lay outside the gene matches. The germline gives CDR1 SGHVS, CDR2 FQNEAQ. This CDR3 region has 13 residues. The CDR3 nucleotides are TGTGCCAGCAGCATAGACCAGGGGGTAGTAGTGTTTTTT. The encoded protein is CASSIDQGVVVFF.

The chain carries TRBV7-2 and TRBJ2-7; 9 bases are shared with TRBD2. V lost 0 bases, J lost 0 bases, and 9 bases stayed unmatched. Germline V gene lookup returns CDR1 SGHTA and CDR2 FQGNSA. CDR3 size: 18 residues. The CDR3 region is CASSLALIAGAPSYEQYF. The CDR3, as DNA: TGTGCCAGCAGCTTAGCGCTCATAGCGGGGGCCCCCTCCTACGAGCAGTACTTC.

The rearrangement joins TRBV20-1 to TRBJ1-1; possible D gene TRBD1, 6 bases. Germline CDR1 DFQATT, CDR2 SNEGSKA (reference sequence). This CDR3 is built from 11 residues. Trimming pared 5 bases from V and 8 bases from J, leaving 12 bases between. In DNA form, the CDR3 reads TGCAGTGCTCATTACAGGGTAGAAGCTTTCTTT. It yields the protein CSAHYRVEAFF.

The chain is built from TRBV5-1 and TRBJ2-1; 11 nucleotides align to TRBD2. CDR1 is SGHRS and CDR2 is YFSETQ in the germline V gene. Trimming took 4 bases from V and 6 from J; bases not matched to a gene: 6. This CDR3 is built from 15 residues. CDR3 coding DNA: TGCGCCAGCAGCCTTAGCGGGGGGGCGTTCAATGAGCAGTTCTTC. This translates into CASSLSGGAFNEQFF.

The rearrangement links TRBV7-6 to TRBJ1-1, with D possibly being TRBD1 (5 bases). CDR3 length: 15 residues. Germline loops: CDR1 SGHVS, CDR2 FNYEAQ. Trimming cost V 4 bases and J 5 bases, with 17 bases left between them. For the CDR3, the DNA is TGTGCCAGCAGCTCGACAGATGTTGCAAGGACTGAAGCTTTCTTT. This translates into CASSSTDVARTEAFF.

This clone was seen a handful of times. V is TRBV2 and J is TRBJ1-2, with 8 positions matching TRBD1. Germline lookup yields CDR1 SNHLY and CDR2 FYNNEI. The CDR3 is 14 amino acids. Trimming cost V 4 bases and J 1 base; bases outside gene matches: 2. The CDR3 protein is CASSAGQGNYGYTF. The CDR3 DNA reads TGTGCCAGCAGTGCCGGACAGGGTAACTATGGCTACACCTTC.

The count of this clone is one. V usage is TRBV5-1 and J usage is TRBJ1-3; D gene ambiguous. The CDR3 is 17 residues long. The V end lost 7 bases, the J end lost 0 bases, and 20 bases lay between the germline ends. In germline, CDR1 is SGHRS, CDR2 YFSETQ. In DNA form, the CDR3 reads TGCGCCAGCCGCGCTTTTTTTACAGCCGACTCTGGAAACACCATATATTTT. Translated, it gives CASRAFFTADSGNTIYF.

V and J are TRBV5-5 and TRBJ2-1; 8 bases map to TRBD2. After removal of 4 bases from V and 6 bases from J, the junction contained 12 bases not matched to a gene. CDR1 is SGHKS, CDR2 YYEKEE, per germline (reference sequence). CDR3 length equals 16 residues. CDR3 sequence reads: CASSPSGTRARNEQFF. CDR3 in DNA: TGTGCCAGCAGCCCGAGCGGGACTAGGGCTCGCAATGAGCAGTTCTTC.

The CDR3 region is CAWSPGGSGNTIYF. DNA for the CDR3: TGTGCCTGGTCCCCGGGGGGCTCTGGAAACACCATATATTTT. The rearrangement links TRBV30 to TRBJ1-3; TRBD1 might be the D (5 bases). V lost 5 bases, J lost 0 bases, and 11 bases lay in between. The CDR3 consists of 14 residues. Germline CDR1 reads GTSNPN; CDR2 reads SVGIG (reference sequence).

The V gene is TRBV5-5, the J gene TRBJ1-1; possibly TRBD1 for D (6 bases). This CDR3 is 17 amino acids long. Trimming shortened V by 4 bases and J by 0 bases, and 19 bases separated the two germline ends. Germline V gives CDR1 SGHKS, CDR2 YYEKEE (reference sequence). CDR3 protein: CASSHPGGAPMNTEAFF. CDR3 DNA sequence: TGTGCCAGCAGCCACCCCGGGGGGGCCCCAATGAACACTGAAGCTTTCTTT.

The chain uses TRBV7-2 and TRBJ2-5; 11 bases are a match to TRBD2. The CDR3 is 14 residues long. The ends lost 8 bases at V and 4 bases at J; junction bases unmatched: 6. CDR1 and CDR2 from the germline V gene are SGHTA and FQGNSA. The DNA for the CDR3 is TGTGCCAGCGGAACTAGCGGGGGCTCAGAGACCCAGTACTTC. It encodes CASGTSGGSETQYF.

The chain has TRBV9 and TRBJ2-3; D is uncertain. V lost 0 bases and J 1 base, leaving 3 bases between the germline ends. Germline CDR1 reads SGDLS; CDR2 reads YYNGEE. There are 13 residues in the CDR3. The DNA of the CDR3 is TGTGCCAGCAGCGTAGTAGGCACAGATACGCAGTATTTT. This translates into CASSVVGTDTQYF.

This clone has only a few counts. The V call is TRBV14, the J call TRBJ2-1, with D unresolved. Germline V lookup: CDR1 SGHDN, CDR2 FVKESK. The CDR3 runs 13 residues. Trimming took off 4 bases at V and 9 bases at J, with 13 bases between the two ends. The CDR3 reads CASSPRLVGEQFF. The CDR3 nucleotides are TGTGCCAGCAGCCCCCGGCTAGTTGGTGAGCAGTTCTTC.

The chain employs TRBV7-2 and TRBJ2-1; 9 nucleotides match TRBD2. The V segment lost 4 bases and the J segment 4 bases; nucleotides outside the gene matches: 11. The CDR3 has 17 amino acids. CDR1 is SGHTA, CDR2 FQGNSA, per germline. CDR3 DNA: TGTGCCAGCAGCTCGAGGGCGGGGGGGGCGCAGTACAATGAGCAGTTCTTC. Translating gives CASSSRAGGAQYNEQFF.